This record concerns one TCR beta chain sequence. These data belong to a study of blood T cell repertoires in COVID-19. The wider study: From the United States, Italy and Spain came samples of acute and convalescent COVID-19. The analysed material was cDNA or gDNA that came from T cells, B-cell-depleted T cells, or PBMCs.

The CDR3 length is 16 residues. Germline-derived CDR1 and CDR2 are SEHNR and FQNEAQ (reference sequence). J was trimmed by 1 base and V by 5 bases; bases with no gene match: 8. Data came from immunoSEQ multiplex PCR; TCRdb stores just in-frame clones and leaves some out. The table includes approximately 94,000 clones, roughly 84% detected once. This receptor was taken from a man under 40 in a cohort sampled during active COVID-19. The sequenced sample was peripheral blood. The chain recombines TRBV7-9 with TRBJ1-1; 9 nucleotides align to TRBD1. The CDR3 DNA reads TGTGCCAGCAGCGCAGGGACAGGGATTGGGAACACTGAAGCTTTCTTT. This translates into CASSAGTGIGNTEAFF.